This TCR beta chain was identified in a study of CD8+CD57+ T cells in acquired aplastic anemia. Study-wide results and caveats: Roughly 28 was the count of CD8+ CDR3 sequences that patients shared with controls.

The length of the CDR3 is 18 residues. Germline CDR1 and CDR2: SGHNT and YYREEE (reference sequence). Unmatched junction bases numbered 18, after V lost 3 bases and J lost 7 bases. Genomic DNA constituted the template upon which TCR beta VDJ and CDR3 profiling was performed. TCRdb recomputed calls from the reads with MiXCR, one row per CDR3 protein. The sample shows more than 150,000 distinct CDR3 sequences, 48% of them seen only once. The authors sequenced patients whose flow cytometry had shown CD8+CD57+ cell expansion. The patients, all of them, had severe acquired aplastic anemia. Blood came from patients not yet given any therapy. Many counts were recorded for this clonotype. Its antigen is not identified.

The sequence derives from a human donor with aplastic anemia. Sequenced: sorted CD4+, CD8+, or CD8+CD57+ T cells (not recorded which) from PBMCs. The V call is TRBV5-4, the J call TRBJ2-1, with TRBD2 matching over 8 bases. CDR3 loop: CASSSRWRPGGAGNEQFF. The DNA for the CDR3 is TGTGCCAGCAGCTCGAGGTGGCGGCCCGGGGGGGCTGGTAATGAGCAGTTCTTC.